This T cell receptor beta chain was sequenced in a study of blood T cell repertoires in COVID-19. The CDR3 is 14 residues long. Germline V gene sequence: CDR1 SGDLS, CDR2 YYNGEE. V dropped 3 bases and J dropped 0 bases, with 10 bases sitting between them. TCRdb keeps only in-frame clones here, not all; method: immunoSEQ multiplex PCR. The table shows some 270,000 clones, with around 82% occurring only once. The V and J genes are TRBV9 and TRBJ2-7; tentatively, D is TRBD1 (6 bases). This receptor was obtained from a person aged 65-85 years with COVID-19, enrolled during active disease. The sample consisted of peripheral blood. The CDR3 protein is CASSGRDNSYEQYF. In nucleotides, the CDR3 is TGTGCCAGCAGCGGTCGGGACAACTCCTACGAGCAGTACTTC.